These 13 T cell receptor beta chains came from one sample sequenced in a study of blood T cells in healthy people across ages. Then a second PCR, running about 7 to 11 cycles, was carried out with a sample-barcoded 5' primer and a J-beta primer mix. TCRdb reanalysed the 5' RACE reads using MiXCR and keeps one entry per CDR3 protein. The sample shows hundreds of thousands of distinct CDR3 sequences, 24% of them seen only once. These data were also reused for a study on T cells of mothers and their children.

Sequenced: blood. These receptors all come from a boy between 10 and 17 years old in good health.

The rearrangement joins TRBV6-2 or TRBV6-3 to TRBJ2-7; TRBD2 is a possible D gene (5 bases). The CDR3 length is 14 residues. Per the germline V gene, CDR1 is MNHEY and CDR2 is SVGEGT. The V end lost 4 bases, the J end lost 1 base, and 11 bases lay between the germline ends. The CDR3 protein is CASSSAGGSYEQYF. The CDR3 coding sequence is TGTGCCAGCAGTTCAGCAGGAGGATCCTACGAGCAGTACTTC.

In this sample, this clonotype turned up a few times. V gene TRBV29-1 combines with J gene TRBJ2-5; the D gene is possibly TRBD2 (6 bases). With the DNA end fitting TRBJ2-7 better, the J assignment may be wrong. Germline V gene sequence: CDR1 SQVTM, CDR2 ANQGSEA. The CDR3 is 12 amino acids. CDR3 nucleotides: TGCAGCGTTGAAGTAGCGGTGTACGAGCAGTACTTC. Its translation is CSVEVAVYEQYF.

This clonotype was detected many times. Written as DNA, the CDR3 is TGTGCCAGCAGCTTAAAGATCACCGGGGAGCTGTTTTTT. Translating gives CASSLKITGELFF. The V gene is TRBV7-9, the J gene TRBJ2-2; D unresolved. CDR1 is SEHNR and CDR2 is FQNEAQ in the germline V gene (reference sequence). The CDR3 contains 13 residues. The V end lost 2 bases, the J end lost 4 bases, and 5 bases lay between the germline ends.

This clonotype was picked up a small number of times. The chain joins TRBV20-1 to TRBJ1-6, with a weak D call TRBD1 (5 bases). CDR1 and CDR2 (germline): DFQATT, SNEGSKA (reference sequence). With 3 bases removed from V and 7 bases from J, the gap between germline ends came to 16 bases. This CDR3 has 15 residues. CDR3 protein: CSARGAGERNSPLHF. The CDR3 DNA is TGCAGTGCTAGGGGAGCGGGGGAAAGGAATTCACCCCTCCACTTT.

CDR3 DNA sequence: TGTGCCATACGGGCAGGACTAGCCAAAAACATTCAGTACTTC. Its protein is CAIRAGLAKNIQYF. The gene calls are TRBV12-3 or TRBV12-4 and TRBJ2-4; D might be TRBD2 (5 bases). Trimming removed 10 bases from V and 0 bases from J, with 13 bases in between. The CDR3 extends over 14 amino acids.

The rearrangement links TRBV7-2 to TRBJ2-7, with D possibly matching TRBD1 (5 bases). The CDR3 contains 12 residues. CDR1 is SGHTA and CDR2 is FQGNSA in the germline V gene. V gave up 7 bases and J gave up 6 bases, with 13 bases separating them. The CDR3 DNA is TGTGCCAGCACCTCCATAGGGGTCGAGCAGTACTTC. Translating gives CASTSIGVEQYF. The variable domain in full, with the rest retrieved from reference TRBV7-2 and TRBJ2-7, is GAGVSQSPSNKVTEKGKDVELRCDPISGHTALYWYRQSLGQGLEFLIYFQGNSAPDKSGLPSDRFSAERTGGSVSTLTIQRTQQEDSAVYLCASTSIGVEQYFGPGTRLTVT.

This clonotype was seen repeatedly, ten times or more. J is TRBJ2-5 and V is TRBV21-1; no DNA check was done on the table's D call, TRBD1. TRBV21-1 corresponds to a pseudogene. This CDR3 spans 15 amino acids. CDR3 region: CASSKGTPWKATQYF. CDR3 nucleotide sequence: TGTGCCAGCAGCAAAGGGACACCTTGGAAAGCGACCCAGTACTTC.

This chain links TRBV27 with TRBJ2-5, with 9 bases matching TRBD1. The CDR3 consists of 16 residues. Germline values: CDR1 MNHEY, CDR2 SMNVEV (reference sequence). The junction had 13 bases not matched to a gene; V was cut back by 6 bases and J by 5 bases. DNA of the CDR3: TGTGCCAGCAGGGATTCACAGGGGGCGGGCCAGGAGACCCAGTACTTC. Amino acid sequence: CASRDSQGAGQETQYF.

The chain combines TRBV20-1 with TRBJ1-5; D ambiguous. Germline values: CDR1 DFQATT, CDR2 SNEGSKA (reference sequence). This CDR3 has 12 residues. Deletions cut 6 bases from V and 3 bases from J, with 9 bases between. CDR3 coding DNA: TGCAGTGCCAACGGCGTCAATCAGCCCCAGCATTTT. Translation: CSANGVNQPQHF.

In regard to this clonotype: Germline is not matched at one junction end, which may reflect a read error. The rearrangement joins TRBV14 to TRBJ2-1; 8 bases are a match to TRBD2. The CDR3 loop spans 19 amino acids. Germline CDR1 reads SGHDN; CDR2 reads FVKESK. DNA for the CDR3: TGTGCTAGCAGCCGCGCGGGGGGTTTTAGGTCACACACCTACAATGAGCAGTTCTTC. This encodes CASSRAGGFRSHTYNEQFF. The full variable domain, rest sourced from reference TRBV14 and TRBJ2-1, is EAGVTQFPSHSVIEKGQTVTLRCDPISGHDNLYWYRRVMGKEIKFLLHFVKESKQDESGMPNNRFLAERTGGTYSTLKVQPAELEDSGVYFCASSRAGGFRSHTYNEQFFGPGTRLTVL.

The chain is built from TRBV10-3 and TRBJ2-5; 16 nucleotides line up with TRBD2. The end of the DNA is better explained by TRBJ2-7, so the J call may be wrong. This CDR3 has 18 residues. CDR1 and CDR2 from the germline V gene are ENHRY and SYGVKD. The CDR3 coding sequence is TGTGCCATCAGCGACGACCTGGGACTAGCGGGAGGGCCCTACGAGCAGTACTTC. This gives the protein CAISDDLGLAGGPYEQYF.

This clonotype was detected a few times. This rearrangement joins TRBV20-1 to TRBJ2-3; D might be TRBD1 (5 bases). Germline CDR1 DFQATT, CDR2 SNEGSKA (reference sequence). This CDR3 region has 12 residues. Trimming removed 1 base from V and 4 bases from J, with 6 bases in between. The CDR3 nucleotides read TGCAGTGCTAGAGGCAGGGCAGATACGCAGTATTTT. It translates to CSARGRADTQYF.

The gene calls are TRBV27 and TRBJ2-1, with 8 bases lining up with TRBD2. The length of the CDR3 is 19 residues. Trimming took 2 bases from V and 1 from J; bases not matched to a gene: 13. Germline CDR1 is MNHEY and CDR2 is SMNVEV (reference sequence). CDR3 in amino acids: CASSLVYLRGASSYNEQFF. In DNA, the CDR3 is TGTGCCAGCAGTTTAGTGTACTTGCGGGGGGCTTCGTCCTACAATGAGCAGTTCTTC.